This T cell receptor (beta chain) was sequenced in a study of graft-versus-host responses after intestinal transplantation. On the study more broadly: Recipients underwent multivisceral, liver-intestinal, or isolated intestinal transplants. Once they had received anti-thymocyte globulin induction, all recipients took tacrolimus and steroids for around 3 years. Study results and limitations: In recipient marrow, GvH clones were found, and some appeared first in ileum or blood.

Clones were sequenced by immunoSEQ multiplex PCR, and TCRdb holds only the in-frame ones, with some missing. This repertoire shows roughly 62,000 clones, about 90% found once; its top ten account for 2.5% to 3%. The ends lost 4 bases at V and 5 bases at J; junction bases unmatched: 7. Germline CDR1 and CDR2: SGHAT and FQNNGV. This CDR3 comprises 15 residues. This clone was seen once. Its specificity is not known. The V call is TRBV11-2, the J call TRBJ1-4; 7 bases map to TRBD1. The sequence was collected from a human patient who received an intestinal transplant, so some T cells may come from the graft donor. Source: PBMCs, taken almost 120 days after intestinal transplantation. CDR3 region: CASSSGTVRNEKLFF. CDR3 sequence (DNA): TGTGCCAGCAGCTCAGGGACAGTCCGGAATGAAAAACTGTTTTTT.